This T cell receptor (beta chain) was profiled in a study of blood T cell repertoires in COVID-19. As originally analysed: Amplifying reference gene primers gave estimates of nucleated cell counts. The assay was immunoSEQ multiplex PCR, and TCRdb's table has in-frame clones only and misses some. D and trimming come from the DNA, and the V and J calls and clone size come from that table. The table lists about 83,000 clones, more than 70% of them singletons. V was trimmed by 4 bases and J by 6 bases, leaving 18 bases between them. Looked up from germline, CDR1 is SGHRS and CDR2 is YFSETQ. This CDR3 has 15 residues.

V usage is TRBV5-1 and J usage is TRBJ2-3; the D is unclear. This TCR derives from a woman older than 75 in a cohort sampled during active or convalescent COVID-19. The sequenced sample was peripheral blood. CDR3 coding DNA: TGCGCCAGCAGCGAACGGCCCAACTGGGCGGATACGCAGTATTTT. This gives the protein CASSERPNWADTQYF. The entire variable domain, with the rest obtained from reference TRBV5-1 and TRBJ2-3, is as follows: KAGVTQTPRYLIKTRGQQVTLSCSPISGHRSVSWYQQTPGQGLQFLFEYFSETQRNKGNFPGRFSGRQFSNSRSEMNVSTLELGDSALYLCASSERPNWADTQYFGPGTRLTVL.